One and the same sample provided the 20 T cell receptor beta chains below, sequenced in a study of molecular identifiers for immune sequencing clone quantification (dated by TCRdb to the late 2010s). Libraries came from PCR. The data were produced on an Illumina HiSeq 4000. The public reads were reanalyzed by TCRdb: fastp trimming at Q25, MiXCR alignment, in-frame beta chains only. Entries that share a CDR3 protein sequence are merged under the most common genes and DNA. The sample table lists some 93,000 distinct CDR3 sequences, 20% to 25% of them with a count of one. In total, the top ten clones hold around 1% of the sample. Sample: naive CD8+ T cells from blood, with Jurkat cell RNA spiked in. The cell subset or site label for this specimen denotes: FACS-sorted CD8+CD4-CCR7+CD45RA+ naive T cells. All receptors derive from a human donor in good health. Some libraries in this study had Jurkat cell RNA spiked in.

Remarks on this clonotype: This may come from a read error, since a much larger clone is one base off. This chain connects TRBV5-1 to TRBJ2-7, with TRBD1 matching 8 bases. Trimming took 1 base from V and 1 from J; bases not matched to a gene: 10. Looked up from germline, CDR1 is SGHRS and CDR2 is YFSETQ. CDR3 length: 17 residues. Here the CDR3 DNA reads TGCGCCAGCAGCTTGAGAGACGGGACAGGAGAGTCCTACGAGCAGTACTTC. It codes for CASSLRDGTGESYEQYF.

This clonotype was detected ten times or more. The gene calls are TRBV19 and TRBJ2-2; TRBD1 agrees at 9 bases. In germline, CDR1 is LNHDA, CDR2 SQIVND (reference sequence). CDR3 length: 15 amino acids. V was clipped by 9 bases and J by 4 bases; unmatched bases: 9. The chain's CDR3 is CASLLGQGGTGELFF. DNA for the CDR3: TGTGCCAGCCTTTTGGGACAGGGAGGCACCGGGGAGCTGTTTTTT.

The V and J genes are TRBV7-9 and TRBJ2-7, with 10 bases that match TRBD1. Germline assignment: CDR1 SEHNR and CDR2 FQNEAQ (reference sequence). Unmatched junction bases numbered 6, after V lost 3 bases and J lost 4 bases. The CDR3 runs 15 residues. CDR3 residues: CASSFRDRGEYEQYF. The CDR3 region has the DNA TGTGCCAGCAGCTTCCGGGACAGGGGAGAGTACGAGCAGTACTTC.

This sequence joins TRBV6-5 and TRBJ2-1, with TRBD1 matching 7 bases. CDR1 MNHEY and CDR2 SVGAGI come from the germline V gene. CDR3 length: 15 amino acids. V shed 0 bases, J shed 7 bases, and the junction held 6 bases outside the gene matches. In nucleotides, the CDR3 is TGTGCCAGCAGTTACTCTACAGGGGCGGCGAATGAGCAGTTCTTC. This translates into CASSYSTGAANEQFF.

The chain couples TRBV5-5 to TRBJ2-3; 16 positions match TRBD2. The V segment lost 3 bases and the J segment 0 bases; nucleotides outside the gene matches: 10. CDR1 is SGHKS, CDR2 YYEKEE, per germline (reference sequence). This CDR3 is 20 amino acids long. The CDR3 bases are TGTGCCAGCAGCTCTGTTCGGGGACTAGCGGGGGGGACTAGCACAGATACGCAGTATTTT. It translates to CASSSVRGLAGGTSTDTQYF.

This clonotype was observed many times. The rearrangement joins TRBV6-1 to TRBJ2-3, with D perhaps matching TRBD2 (6 bases). V shed 6 bases and J shed 6 bases, with 22 bases lying between them. Germline CDR1 is MNHNS and CDR2 is SASEGT. This CDR3 has 16 amino acids. In nucleotides, the CDR3 is TGTGCCAGCAGCCCAATTAGAGGAGGGGTCAGGGATACGCAGTATTTT. Protein: CASSPIRGGVRDTQYF.

At least ten counts were recorded for this clonotype. The J gene is TRBJ1-1, the V gene TRBV6-1; 7 nucleotides align to TRBD1. Germline CDR1 MNHNS, CDR2 SASEGT. The CDR3 is made up of 14 amino acids. V was clipped by 6 bases and J by 1 base; unmatched bases: 5. The CDR3 spells CASREGTANTEAFF. CDR3 bases: TGTGCCAGCAGAGAGGGGACAGCGAACACTGAAGCTTTCTTT.

This clonotype was recorded many times. The rearrangement links TRBV27 to TRBJ1-5; 9 bases are a match to TRBD1. The CDR3 runs 16 residues. The trim removed 0 bases at V and 9 bases at J, leaving 9 bases unmatched. Germline loops: CDR1 MNHEY, CDR2 SMNVEV (reference sequence). CDR3 DNA sequence: TGTGCCAGCAGTTTATCAGGACAGGGGTCATCTCGGCCCCAGCATTTT. The encoded protein is CASSLSGQGSSRPQHF.

This clonotype occurred many times. The chain has TRBV11-2 and TRBJ2-7; D might be TRBD2 (5 bases). CDR1 and CDR2 (germline): SGHAT, FQNNGV. CDR3 length equals 12 residues. Trimming removed 3 bases from V and 2 bases from J, with 5 bases in between. The CDR3 reads CASSLGAYEQYF. CDR3 sequence (DNA): TGTGCCAGCAGCTTGGGAGCCTACGAGCAGTACTTC.

The gene calls are TRBV27 and TRBJ2-7; unclear D gene. With 5 bases removed from V and 7 bases from J, the gap between germline ends came to 18 bases. The CDR3 is 14 residues long. Per germline, CDR1 MNHEY and CDR2 SMNVEV (reference sequence). The CDR3 protein is CASSGVSRSVEQYF. Written as DNA, the CDR3 is TGTGCCAGCAGTGGGGTTAGCCGGAGCGTGGAGCAGTACTTC.

This clonotype came up many times. The chain recombines TRBV6-1 with TRBJ2-3, with unresolved D. V was cut by 3 bases and J by 2 bases, with 6 bases left in between. Germline V gives CDR1 MNHNS, CDR2 SASEGT. This CDR3 has 13 residues. The DNA of the CDR3 is TGTGCCAGCAGTGATGTGATCACAGATACGCAGTATTTT. Translated, it gives CASSDVITDTQYF.

This clonotype was counted a few times. The V and J genes are TRBV12-3 or TRBV12-4 and TRBJ2-3, with 12 bases identical to TRBD2. This CDR3 comprises 17 residues. J gave up 3 bases and V 1 base, and 5 bases lay outside the gene matches. CDR3 protein: CASSLETSGSGTDTQYF. CDR3 coding DNA: TGTGCCAGCAGTTTAGAGACTAGCGGGAGTGGGACAGATACGCAGTATTTT.

The chain employs TRBV4-3 and TRBJ2-3, with D possibly matching TRBD1 (6 bases). Germline values: CDR1 LGHNA, CDR2 YSLEER. The V end was cut by 1 base, the J end by 1 base, with 12 bases between. This CDR3 has 16 amino acids. Written as DNA, the CDR3 is TGCGCCAGCAGCCAAGGGGACACCTGGGGCACAGATACGCAGTATTTT. It codes for CASSQGDTWGTDTQYF.

This clonotype showed up many times. The genes are TRBV20-1 and TRBJ1-1; D might be TRBD1 (5 bases). The V and J ends lost 0 bases and 1 base respectively, with 12 bases between them. This CDR3 has 15 amino acids. Germline values: CDR1 DFQATT, CDR2 SNEGSKA (reference sequence). The CDR3 DNA reads TGCAGTGCTAGAGAAATCTACGGACAGAACACTGAAGCTTTCTTT. This gives the protein CSAREIYGQNTEAFF.

This clonotype occurred many times. The rearrangement uses TRBV11-2 and TRBJ2-1; 11 nucleotides line up with TRBD2. The CDR3 spans 17 residues. Germline CDR1 reads SGHAT; CDR2 reads FQNNGV. The ends lost 5 bases at V and 3 bases at J; junction bases unmatched: 9. Here the CDR3 DNA reads TGTGCCAGCAGCACCCGGGGACTAGCGGACCTCTACAATGAGCAGTTCTTC. Amino acid sequence: CASSTRGLADLYNEQFF.

The sample holds a few counts of this clonotype. The genes are TRBV28 and TRBJ1-2; no definite D call. Germline assignment: CDR1 MDHEN and CDR2 SYDVKM. V was pared by 3 bases and J by 6 bases, with 5 bases between. The CDR3 is 11 residues long. CDR3 nucleotide sequence: TGTGCCAGCAGTTTGCACAATGGCTACACCTTC. It codes for CASSLHNGYTF.

This clonotype was detected only a few times. The chain has TRBV11-2 and TRBJ1-4, with D possibly matching TRBD1 (5 bases). This CDR3 is built from 13 residues. CDR1 and CDR2 (germline): SGHAT, FQNNGV. V lost 8 bases and J lost 7, with 14 bases in between. The CDR3 loop is CASPRGGGEKLFF. The DNA of the CDR3 is TGTGCCAGCCCCCGGGGGGGGGGTGAAAAACTGTTTTTT.

The sample holds many counts of this clonotype. DNA for the CDR3: TGCGCCAGCAGCCAAGATGGGATGACTGAAGCTTTCTTT. This codes for CASSQDGMTEAFF. V usage is TRBV4-3 and J usage is TRBJ1-1; no clear D. The germline V gene encodes CDR1 LGHNA and CDR2 YSLEER. Trimming left V 0 bases short and J 5 bases short, with 7 bases between. The CDR3 extends over 13 amino acids.

This clonotype was recorded at least ten times. The chain is built from TRBV9 and TRBJ2-3; maybe TRBD2 (5 bases). The ends were cut back, 4 bases at V and 9 bases at J, with 24 bases in the middle. CDR3 length: 16 residues. Per germline, CDR1 SGDLS and CDR2 YYNGEE. The CDR3 region has the DNA TGTGCCAGCAGCACTAAGAAATCAGGACTCGAGGAAACGCAGTATTTT. Translation gives CASSTKKSGLEETQYF.

Concerning this clonotype: This may arise from a read error, as a much more abundant clone is one base away. The chain links TRBV6-2 or TRBV6-3 to TRBJ2-5, with D possibly being TRBD2 (6 bases). The CDR3 consists of 20 residues. The germline CDR1 and CDR2 sequences are MNHEY and SVGEGT. The CDR3 spells CASSAHQVGGPAWIQETRYF. The CDR3 DNA reads TGTGCCAGCAGCGCCCATCAAGTCGGGGGTCCAGCTTGGATCCAAGAGACCCGGTACTTC.